Given below is one T cell receptor (beta chain) in context. Germline values: CDR1 MDHEN, CDR2 SYDVKM. V was shortened by 6 bases and J by 0 bases, with 18 bases between the two germline ends. CDR3 length: 17 amino acids. The sample is drawn from a study of OX40 agonist ivuxolimab in advanced cancers. Study-wide background: Patients got intravenous ivuxolimab at 0.01 to 10 mg/kg every 2 weeks.

Libraries were prepared by immunoSEQ multiplex PCR; TCRdb keeps only in-frame clonotypes and omits some of them. The data contain around 57,000 clones, 75% to 90% of them singletons. Sequencing used CD4+ or CD8+ T cells sorted from blood, obtained in a trial of the OX40 agonist ivuxolimab. The sequence came from an adult with an advanced solid tumor such as melanoma, head and neck, liver or kidney cancer. The chain carries TRBV28 and TRBJ2-1, with D possibly being TRBD2 (6 bases). The CDR3 DNA reads as TGTGCCAGCAGCCCCGCCGGGACTCAGCCCTCCTACAATGAGCAGTTCTTC. Amino acids: CASSPAGTQPSYNEQFF.